This TCR beta chain was sequenced during a study of shared clonotypes between healthy human individuals. At the level of the study: Three plates each covered CD4 naive and memory; CD8 naive two, CD8 memory one. General observations from the study: Blood alone was sampled, and tissue repertoires likely differ.

In the source study's methods: ImmunoSEQ gave junction-only sequences without quality scores, so filtering differed. Sequenced by immunoSEQ multiplex PCR; TCRdb stores in-frame clones only, minus some. The V and J calls and clone size were taken over from that table, and D and trimming were inferred from the DNA. The sample has some 2,100,000 clones; about 94% are singletons. As to this clone: What it binds is not known.

The authors divided CD4+ cells into CD45RA+ naive and CD45RA-negative memory subsets. The specimen was naive CD4+ T cells sorted from blood. The subset was: CD45RA+ positively selected. This clonotype was sampled from a young man in good health.

The CDR3 DNA follows: TGTGCCAGCAGGCCCGGGACGGTCCCCTACGAGCAGTACTTC. Residues: CASRPGTVPYEQYF. The chain has TRBV6-6 and TRBJ2-7; D might be TRBD1 or TRBD2, each matching 5 bases. V lost 6 bases to trimming and J lost 2 bases, with 14 bases between them. CDR1 is MNHNY, CDR2 SVGAGI, per germline (reference sequence). The CDR3 totals 14 residues.